This entry is about one T cell receptor beta chain. Being one base from a much bigger clone, this may be a read error. This specimen comes from a study of blood T cell repertoires in COVID-19. Turning to the study itself: Both acute and convalescent COVID-19 samples were obtained from the United States, Italy and Spain.

The CDR3 has 14 amino acids. V was clipped by 6 bases and J by 1 base; unmatched bases: 2. The germline gives CDR1 LNHNV, CDR2 YYDKDF (reference sequence). As handled by the study authors: Researchers report that nucleated cell counts were estimated from reference gene primer amplification. TCRdb's table, derived via immunoSEQ multiplex PCR, lists solely in-frame clones and lacks some. That table gives V, J and clone size, and the DNA gave D and trimming. This table has 300,000 to 350,000 clones, over 70% appearing once. Seattle's cohort entered during active infection and was followed longitudinally.

Sequenced input: peripheral blood. The rearrangement joins TRBV15 to TRBJ2-3; the match to TRBD1 covers 9 bases. This receptor was identified in a woman aged 45-59 years with COVID-19, enrolled during active disease. CDR3 in DNA: TGTGCCACCAGTAGGACAGGGGGCACAGATACGCAGTATTTT. Encoded protein: CATSRTGGTDTQYF.